The entry below gives a single TCR beta chain sequence along with its context. Its target is unknown. cDNA libraries of TCR beta carried unique molecular identifiers. The yield from roughly 1 to 10 million T cells was roughly 500,000 cDNA molecules in total. From the PCR reads, TCRdb called clonotypes with MiXCR, one entry per CDR3 protein. The sample yields 700,000 to 900,000 distinct CDR3 sequences, around 45% seen once. Between the trimmed V and J ends, which lost 4 bases and 8 bases, there was a span of 16 bases. This CDR3 spans 13 amino acids. Looked up from germline, CDR1 is SQVTM and CDR2 is ANQGSEA. The data originate from a study of post-analysis software for immune sequencing data. Study in general: In terms of disease course, relapsing-remitting, secondary progressive and progressive-relapsing multiple sclerosis were included.

Points from the study as a whole: The five TRBV segments detected at higher frequency in patients than in controls included TRBV5-6, TRBV5-1 and TRBV20-1.

Sequenced sample: blood. The chain combines TRBV29-1 with TRBJ2-3; D perhaps matches TRBD1 (6 bases). This receptor was identified in a girl aged 10 to 17 with multiple sclerosis. In DNA, the CDR3 is TGCAGCGTTGTGGACAGTCAATGTGGTACGCAGTATTTT. Protein: CSVVDSQCGTQYF.